The 3 T cell receptor beta chains listed next were all sequenced from one sample in a study of blood T cell repertoires in COVID-19. Clones were sequenced by immunoSEQ multiplex PCR, and TCRdb holds only the in-frame ones, with some missing. Among approximately 240,000 clones, 80% to 90% were seen once, and the ten largest hold 4%. Sequences were obtained from peripheral blood. These receptors all stem from a man aged 50 to 59 with acute or convalescent COVID-19.

This clone was seen a few times. Other DNA sequences of this sample code for an identical CDR3. The chain employs TRBV2 and TRBJ2-7, with 7 bases lining up with TRBD1. V lost 4 bases, J lost 2 bases, and 2 bases stayed unmatched. This CDR3 region has 13 residues. Per germline, CDR1 SNHLY and CDR2 FYNNEI. This CDR3 reads CASSGQGAYEQYF. CDR3 nucleotides: TGTGCCAGCAGTGGACAGGGTGCCTACGAGCAGTACTTC.

The chain combines TRBV25-1 with TRBJ2-5; the match to TRBD2 covers 12 bases. The V and J ends lost 4 bases and 5 bases, in that order; junction bases with no gene match: 5. CDR1 and CDR2 from the germline V gene are MGHDK and SYGVNS. CDR3 size: 15 residues. CDR3 region: CASSGRLAGVETQYF. The CDR3 DNA is TGTGCCAGCAGTGGACGACTAGCGGGAGTTGAGACCCAGTACTTC.

The chain couples TRBV4-2 to TRBJ1-2; unclear D gene. Deletions cut 1 base from V and 8 bases from J, with 8 bases between. Germline V gives CDR1 LGHNA, CDR2 YNFKEQ. This CDR3 contains 12 residues. The CDR3 loop reads CASSQGREGYTF. The DNA for the CDR3 is TGTGCCAGCAGCCAAGGAAGGGAGGGCTACACCTTC.